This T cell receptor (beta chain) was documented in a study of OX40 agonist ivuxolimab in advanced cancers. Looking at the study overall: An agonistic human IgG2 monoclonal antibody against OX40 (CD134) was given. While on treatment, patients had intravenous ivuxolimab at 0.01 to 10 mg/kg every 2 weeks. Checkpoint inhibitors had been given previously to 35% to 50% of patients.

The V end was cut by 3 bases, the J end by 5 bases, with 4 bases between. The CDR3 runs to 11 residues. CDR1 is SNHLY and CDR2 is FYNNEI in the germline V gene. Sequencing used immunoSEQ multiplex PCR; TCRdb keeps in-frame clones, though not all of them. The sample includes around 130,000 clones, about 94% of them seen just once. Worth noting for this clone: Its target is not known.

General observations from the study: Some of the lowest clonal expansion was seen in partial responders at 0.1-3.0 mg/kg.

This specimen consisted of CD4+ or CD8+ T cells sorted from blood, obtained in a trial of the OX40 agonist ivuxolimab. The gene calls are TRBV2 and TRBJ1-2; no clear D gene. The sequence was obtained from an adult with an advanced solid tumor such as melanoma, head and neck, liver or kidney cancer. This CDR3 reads CASSDWYGYTF. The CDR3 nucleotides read TGTGCCAGCAGTGACTGGTATGGCTACACCTTC. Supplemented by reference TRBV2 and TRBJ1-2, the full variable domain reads EPEVTQTPSHQVTQMGQEVILRCVPISNHLYFYWYRQILGQKVEFLVSFYNNEISEKSEIFDDQFSVERPDGSNFTLKIRSTKLEDSAMYFCASSDWYGYTFGSGTRLTVV.